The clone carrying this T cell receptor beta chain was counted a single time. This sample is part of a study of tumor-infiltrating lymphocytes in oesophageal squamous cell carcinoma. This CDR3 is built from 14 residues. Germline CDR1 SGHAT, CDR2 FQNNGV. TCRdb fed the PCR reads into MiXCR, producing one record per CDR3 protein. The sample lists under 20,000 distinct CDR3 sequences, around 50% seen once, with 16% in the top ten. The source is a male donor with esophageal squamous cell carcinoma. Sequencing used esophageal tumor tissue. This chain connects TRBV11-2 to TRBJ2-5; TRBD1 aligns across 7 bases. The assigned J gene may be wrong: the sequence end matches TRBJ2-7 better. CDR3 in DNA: TGTGCCAGCAGTCGGGACAGATTAGCCTACGAGCAGTACTTC. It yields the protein CASSRDRLAYEQYF.